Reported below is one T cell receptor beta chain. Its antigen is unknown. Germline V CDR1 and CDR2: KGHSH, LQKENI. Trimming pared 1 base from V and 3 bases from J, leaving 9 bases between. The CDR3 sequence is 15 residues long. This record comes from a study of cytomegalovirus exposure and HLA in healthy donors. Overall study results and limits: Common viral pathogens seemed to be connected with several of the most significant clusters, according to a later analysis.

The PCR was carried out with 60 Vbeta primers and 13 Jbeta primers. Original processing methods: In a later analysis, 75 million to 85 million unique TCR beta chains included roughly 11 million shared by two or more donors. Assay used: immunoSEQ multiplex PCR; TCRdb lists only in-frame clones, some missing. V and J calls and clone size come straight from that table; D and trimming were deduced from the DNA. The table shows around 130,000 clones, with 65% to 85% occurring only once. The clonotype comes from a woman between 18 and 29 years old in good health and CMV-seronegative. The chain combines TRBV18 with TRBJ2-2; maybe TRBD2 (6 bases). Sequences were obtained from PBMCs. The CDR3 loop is CASSPRTIDTGELFF. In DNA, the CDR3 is TGTGCCAGCTCACCACGGACTATCGACACCGGGGAGCTGTTTTTT. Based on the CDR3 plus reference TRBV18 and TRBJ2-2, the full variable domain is NAGVMQNPRHLVRRRGQEARLRCSPMKGHSHVYWYRQLPEEGLKFMVYLQKENIIDESGMPKERFSAEFPKEGPSILRIQQVVRGDSAAYFCASSPRTIDTGELFFGEGSRLTVL.